These 32 T cell receptor beta chains share one sample of origin, sequenced in a study of blood T cell repertoires in COVID-19. The assay was immunoSEQ multiplex PCR, and TCRdb's table has in-frame clones only and misses some. The table shows around 250,000 clones, with roughly 85% occurring only once. The sample comprised peripheral blood. The receptors here all came from a man over 45 with active or convalescent COVID-19.

This clone was counted between two and nine times. V and J are TRBV5-5 and TRBJ2-1; no clear D. The CDR3 is 13 residues long. The germline V gene has CDR1 SGHKS and CDR2 YYEKEE (reference sequence). V shed 2 bases and J shed 7 bases, with 10 bases lying between them. The CDR3 region has the DNA TGTGCCAGCAGCTTTGGAGTGTGGAATGAGCAGTTCTTC. This translates into CASSFGVWNEQFF.

A single count supports this clone. J is TRBJ1-2 and V is TRBV28, with 8 bases matching TRBD1. The CDR3 contains 14 residues. Germline values: CDR1 MDHEN, CDR2 SYDVKM. The ends lost 6 bases at V and 8 bases at J; junction bases unmatched: 11. CDR3: CASRRQGTLKGYTF. The CDR3 bases are TGTGCCAGCAGGCGACAGGGGACTCTAAAGGGCTACACCTTC.

V is TRBV7-9 and J is TRBJ1-1, with D tentatively TRBD1 (6 bases). V dropped 2 bases and J dropped 0 bases, with 10 bases sitting between them. CDR1 SEHNR and CDR2 FQNEAQ come from the germline V gene (reference sequence). This CDR3 region has 15 residues. The CDR3 spells CASSLRGGLNTEAFF. The CDR3 region has the DNA TGTGCCAGCAGCTTAAGGGGGGGCCTGAACACTGAAGCTTTCTTT.

The chain employs TRBV4-1 and TRBJ1-2; 9 nucleotides match TRBD1. From germline, CDR1 is MGHRA and CDR2 YSYEKL. The CDR3 runs 15 residues. J lost 8 bases, V lost 2 bases, and 9 bases had no gene match. The CDR3 here is CASSQYRDRAGGYTF. Written as DNA, the CDR3 is TGCGCCAGCAGCCAATACCGGGACAGGGCGGGAGGCTACACCTTC.

The chain links TRBV29-1 to TRBJ2-7; 7 nucleotides align to TRBD1. Germline V gene lookup returns CDR1 SQVTM and CDR2 ANQGSEA. The V gene end was trimmed by 3 bases and the J gene end by 4 bases; junction bases not matched to a gene: 6. The CDR3 is made up of 13 amino acids. In DNA, the CDR3 is TGCAGCGTTGAGGGGACAGATCAATACGAGCAGTACTTC. Encoded protein: CSVEGTDQYEQYF.

The chain recombines TRBV2 with TRBJ2-7; tentatively, D is TRBD2 (7 bases). Germline CDR1 SNHLY, CDR2 FYNNEI. V shed 5 bases and J shed 1 base, with 12 bases lying between them. There are 14 residues in the CDR3. The CDR3 bases are TGTGCCAGCAGTACAGGGAGGGGTTCCTACGAGCAGTACTTC. Amino acid sequence: CASSTGRGSYEQYF. The whole variable domain, filled in from reference TRBV2 and TRBJ2-7, reads EPEVTQTPSHQVTQMGQEVILRCVPISNHLYFYWYRQILGQKVEFLVSFYNNEISEKSEIFDDQFSVERPDGSNFTLKIRSTKLEDSAMYFCASSTGRGSYEQYFGPGTRLTVT.

This clone was seen more than once but under ten times. V is TRBV27 and J is TRBJ2-7, with TRBD1 identical over 9 bases. The length of the CDR3 is 13 residues. Germline CDR1 reads MNHEY; CDR2 reads SMNVEV (reference sequence). The ends lost 5 bases at V and 3 bases at J; junction bases unmatched: 2. The CDR3 sequence is CASSGQGFYEQYF. The CDR3 DNA reads as TGTGCCAGCAGTGGACAGGGGTTCTACGAGCAGTACTTC.

The chain is built from TRBV30 and TRBJ1-6; D gene ambiguous. V was pared by 0 bases and J by 7 bases, with 7 bases between. CDR1 and CDR2 (germline): GTSNPN, SVGIG (reference sequence). The CDR3 loop spans 13 amino acids. CDR3 nucleotides: TGTGCCTGGAGTGTACGTCGGAATTCACCCCTCCACTTT. This codes for CAWSVRRNSPLHF.

The CDR3 sequence is CASSPGQIGTEAFF. CDR3 nucleotide sequence: TGTGCCAGCAGCCCCGGACAGATCGGCACTGAAGCTTTCTTT. The chain combines TRBV11-2 with TRBJ1-1; D perhaps matches TRBD1 (6 bases). Trimming took 5 bases from V and 4 from J, leaving 14 bases between them. This CDR3 region has 14 residues. Germline CDR1 is SGHAT and CDR2 is FQNNGV.

This sequence joins TRBV29-1 and TRBJ2-7, with 9 bases identical to TRBD2. The junction had 4 bases not matched to a gene; V was cut back by 6 bases and J by 1 base. The CDR3 contains 13 residues. CDR1 and CDR2 from the germline V gene are SQVTM and ANQGSEA. The CDR3 protein is CSVVAGESYEQYF. The CDR3 DNA reads as TGCAGCGTAGTAGCGGGAGAGTCCTACGAGCAGTACTTC.

The gene calls are TRBV11-2 and TRBJ2-1; 10 bases map to TRBD2. Germline trimming cut 5 bases from V and 3 bases from J; bases unmatched to any gene: 4. Germline CDR1 reads SGHAT; CDR2 reads FQNNGV. The CDR3 runs 15 residues. As DNA, the CDR3 is TGTGCCAGCAGCCCAAGCGGGAGGGTCTACAATGAGCAGTTCTTC. It codes for CASSPSGRVYNEQFF.

V is TRBV19 and J is TRBJ1-2; TRBD1 matches at 8 bases. Germline values: CDR1 LNHDA, CDR2 SQIVND (reference sequence). V lost 4 bases and J lost 4; bases outside the gene matches: 8. The CDR3 is 15 residues long. CDR3 region: CASSTSRGRVYGYTF. In DNA, the CDR3 is TGTGCCAGTAGTACCTCCAGGGGGCGCGTCTATGGCTACACCTTC.

This rearrangement joins TRBV6-5 to TRBJ1-1; no definite D call. V gave up 2 bases and J gave up 4 bases, with 8 bases separating them. The CDR3 spans 13 residues. Germline V gives CDR1 MNHEY, CDR2 SVGAGI. This chain's CDR3 is CASSYGRVTEAFF. CDR3 nucleotides: TGTGCCAGCAGTTACGGGAGGGTCACTGAAGCTTTCTTT.

This chain links TRBV30 with TRBJ1-5; 12 bases map to TRBD1. Germline values: CDR1 GTSNPN, CDR2 SVGIG (reference sequence). The trim removed 4 bases at V and 5 bases at J, leaving 15 bases unmatched. This CDR3 comprises 18 residues. CDR3: CAWTSRIPGTGGYQPQHF. The DNA for the CDR3 is TGTGCCTGGACCTCCAGGATTCCCGGGACAGGGGGCTATCAGCCCCAGCATTTT.

The chain employs TRBV19 and TRBJ2-2, with 9 bases matching TRBD1. The trim removed 3 bases at V and 5 bases at J, leaving 4 bases unmatched. This CDR3 region has 15 residues. The germline gives CDR1 LNHDA, CDR2 SQIVND (reference sequence). The chain's CDR3 is CASSMGQGWTGELFF. The CDR3 DNA reads TGTGCCAGTAGTATGGGACAGGGTTGGACCGGGGAGCTGTTTTTT.

The rearrangement links TRBV4-3 to TRBJ1-3, with TRBD1 identical over 7 bases. The germline V gene has CDR1 LGHNA and CDR2 YSLEER. V was clipped by 1 base and J by 8 bases; unmatched bases: 5. This CDR3 has 14 amino acids. The CDR3 loop is CASSQGPTGDTIYF. The DNA for the CDR3 is TGCGCCAGCAGCCAAGGGCCCACAGGGGACACCATATATTTT.

The chain recombines TRBV7-2 with TRBJ1-1; TRBD1 might be the D (5 bases). V was shortened by 2 bases and J by 4 bases, with 20 bases between the two germline ends. Germline CDR1 is SGHTA and CDR2 is FQGNSA. The CDR3 spans 17 residues. As DNA, the CDR3 is TGTGCCAGCAGCTTAACACGGGTGCGGGGGTTCCGCACTGAAGCTTTCTTT. It translates to CASSLTRVRGFRTEAFF.

The sample holds one count of this clone. V gene TRBV3-1 (or the pseudogene TRBV3-2) combines with J gene TRBJ2-3; 7 bases fit TRBD2. CDR1 and CDR2 from the germline V gene are LGHDT and YNNKEL (reference sequence). The length of the CDR3 is 13 residues. The junction had 3 bases not matched to a gene; V was cut back by 4 bases and J by 5 bases. The CDR3 DNA sequence: TGTGCCAGCAGCCCAAGCGGGATAGATACGCAGTATTTT. Translation gives CASSPSGIDTQYF.

This sequence joins TRBV14 and TRBJ2-3, with 9 bases that match TRBD2. Germline CDR1 reads SGHDN; CDR2 reads FVKESK. The V and J ends lost 4 bases and 1 base, in that order; junction bases with no gene match: 6. The CDR3 totals 16 residues. CDR3 coding DNA: TGTGCCAGCAGCCGAGTAGCGGGAGTAGGCACAGATACGCAGTATTTT. This gives the protein CASSRVAGVGTDTQYF.

This chain joins TRBV6-5 and TRBJ1-6, with 7 bases lining up with TRBD1. V gave up 6 bases and J gave up 8 bases; unmatched junction bases: 7. The CDR3 totals 14 residues. The germline CDR1 and CDR2 sequences are MNHEY and SVGAGI. In DNA, the CDR3 is TGTGCCAGCAGAATACAGGGGAGGCATTCACCCCTCCACTTT. The encoded protein is CASRIQGRHSPLHF.

V gene TRBV28 combines with J gene TRBJ2-7; TRBD2 matches 7 bases. This CDR3 is 15 amino acids long. Germline trimming cut 4 bases from V and 3 bases from J; bases unmatched to any gene: 9. Germline lookup yields CDR1 MDHEN and CDR2 SYDVKM. The CDR3 nucleotides are TGTGCCAGCAGTTCCCCGGGGAGGGAGGACTACGAGCAGTACTTC. Amino acid sequence: CASSSPGREDYEQYF.

The chain is built from TRBV5-6 and TRBJ1-2, with 10 bases matching TRBD1. V lost 0 bases, J lost 7 bases, and 15 bases stayed unmatched. CDR1 is SGHDT, CDR2 YYEEEE, per germline. This CDR3 comprises 18 residues. The CDR3 nucleotides are TGTGCCAGCAGCTTGGAGTGGACGACAGGGGGCGCTTCTGGTGGCTACACCTTC. Translating gives CASSLEWTTGGASGGYTF. The full variable domain, with the rest looked up from reference TRBV5-6 and TRBJ1-2, is DAGVTQSPTHLIKTRGQQVTLRCSPKSGHDTVSWYQQALGQGPQFIFQYYEEEERQRGNFPDRFSGHQFPNYSSELNVNALLLGDSALYLCASSLEWTTGGASGGYTFGSGTRLTVV.

This clone was picked up one time. This rearrangement joins TRBV6-1 to TRBJ1-6, with no clear D. V gave up 3 bases and J gave up 9 bases, with 9 bases separating them. This CDR3 region has 13 residues. Per germline, CDR1 MNHNS and CDR2 SASEGT. The CDR3 region has the DNA TGTGCCAGCAGTGATAGGCTAGGTTCACCCCTCCACTTT. The encoded protein is CASSDRLGSPLHF.

This chain links TRBV25-1 with TRBJ1-1, with D tentatively TRBD1 (6 bases). The CDR3 spans 15 residues. Germline CDR1 MGHDK, CDR2 SYGVNS. V was clipped by 5 bases and J by 4 bases, with 17 bases between them. CDR3 amino acids: CASSLHSGGATEAFF. In nucleotides, the CDR3 is TGTGCCAGCAGTTTACACAGCGGGGGGGCCACTGAAGCTTTCTTT.

The chain joins TRBV10-1 to TRBJ2-3; 8 bases line up with TRBD1. V lost 3 bases and J lost 3; bases outside the gene matches: 17. CDR1 and CDR2 (germline): WNHNN, SYGVQD (reference sequence). The CDR3 spans 19 residues. CDR3 in DNA: TGCGCCAGCAGTGATCTAATAAGGCCGGGACAGGTTGGAACAGATACGCAGTATTTT. It codes for CASSDLIRPGQVGTDTQYF.

The chain is built from TRBV19 and TRBJ1-1, with D hard to call. Germline lookup yields CDR1 LNHDA and CDR2 SQIVND (reference sequence). The V gene lost 1 base and the J gene lost 7 bases, with 19 bases spanning the gap. The CDR3 consists of 16 residues. CDR3 amino acids: CASSIVSRGTWGEAFF. CDR3 in DNA: TGTGCCAGTAGTATAGTGTCCCGGGGTACTTGGGGTGAAGCTTTCTTT.

This clone appeared a single time. The chain carries TRBV9 and TRBJ2-3; 10 bases are a match to TRBD2. This CDR3 spans 16 amino acids. The V gene end was trimmed by 0 bases and the J gene end by 1 base; junction bases not matched to a gene: 2. CDR1 and CDR2 from the germline V gene are SGDLS and YYNGEE. The CDR3 DNA is TGTGCCAGCAGCGTAGAGAGCGGGGGGGGCACAGATACGCAGTATTTT. It is translated as CASSVESGGGTDTQYF.

This chain connects TRBV3-1 (or the pseudogene TRBV3-2) to TRBJ1-5, with 7 bases identical to TRBD1. J gave up 7 bases and V 5 bases, and 5 bases lay outside the gene matches. CDR1 and CDR2 (germline): LGHDT, YNNKEL (reference sequence). This CDR3 contains 13 residues. The CDR3 DNA sequence: TGTGCCAGCAGCGAACAGGGGTACCAGCCCCAGCATTTT. Its protein product is CASSEQGYQPQHF.

The J gene is TRBJ1-5, the V gene TRBV10-3; tentative D call: TRBD1 (5 bases). This CDR3 region has 13 residues. V shed 7 bases and J shed 5 bases, with 12 bases lying between them. CDR1 and CDR2 from the germline V gene are ENHRY and SYGVKD. The CDR3 nucleotides are TGTGCCATCACACCGGGGGTGGATCAGCCCCAGCATTTT. This translates into CAITPGVDQPQHF.

V is TRBV5-1 and J is TRBJ2-3; 7 nucleotides line up with TRBD1. The CDR3 has 14 residues. Germline V gene lookup returns CDR1 SGHRS and CDR2 YFSETQ. V trimming: 4 bases; J trimming: 4 bases; junction bases outside the gene matches: 6. The CDR3: CASSPRQGADTQYF. DNA for the CDR3: TGCGCCAGCAGCCCCCGACAGGGAGCAGATACGCAGTATTTT. Full variable domain (missing parts from reference TRBV5-1 and TRBJ2-3): KAGVTQTPRYLIKTRGQQVTLSCSPISGHRSVSWYQQTPGQGLQFLFEYFSETQRNKGNFPGRFSGRQFSNSRSEMNVSTLELGDSALYLCASSPRQGADTQYFGPGTRLTVL.

Comments on this clone: An end of the junction differs from the germline gene, which may be a read error. The rearrangement uses TRBV5-3 and TRBJ2-5, with TRBD1 identical over 7 bases. TRBV5-3 is given ORF status, its function remaining uncertain. The CDR3 totals 14 residues. Here the CDR3 DNA reads TGTGTCAGAAGCCCCGACAGGGACATGGAGACCCAGTACTTC. Its translation is CVRSPDRDMETQYF.

The chain joins TRBV11-2 to TRBJ2-7, with D tentatively TRBD2 (7 bases). CDR1 is SGHAT and CDR2 is FQNNGV in the germline V gene. Trimming took off 10 bases at V and 2 bases at J, with 12 bases between the two ends. The CDR3 loop spans 12 amino acids. The CDR3 reads CATGAGAYEQYF. As DNA, the CDR3 is TGTGCCACGGGGGCGGGAGCCTACGAGCAGTACTTC.